The 15 T cell receptor beta chains reported below all come from one sample, sequenced in a study of blood T cell repertoires in COVID-19. Some clones are missing from TCRdb's copy, which holds only in-frame ones; the method was immunoSEQ multiplex PCR. The data show several thousand clones, with about nine tenths seen just once and under 20% held by the top ten. The sequencing input was peripheral blood. These TCRs come from a human donor in a cohort sampled during active COVID-19.

The chain joins TRBV2 to TRBJ1-2; TRBD1 matches at 8 bases. Germline V gene data show CDR1 as SNHLY and CDR2 as FYNNEI. The CDR3 extends over 14 amino acids. The V and J ends lost 3 bases and 6 bases, in that order; junction bases with no gene match: 6. This chain's CDR3 is CASSDSRGLDGYTF. The CDR3 DNA reads as TGTGCCAGCAGTGATAGCAGGGGGCTCGATGGCTACACCTTC.

In its sample, this clone was seen once. V usage is TRBV21-1 and J usage is TRBJ1-2. TRBV21-1 is shown as a pseudogene. CDR3 length: 11 residues. The CDR3 DNA follows: TGTGCAGACGGAGCTAACTATGGCTACACCTTC. It translates to CADGANYGYTF.

The chain carries TRBV5-1 and TRBJ2-7; 11 nucleotides line up with TRBD1. V dropped 4 bases and J dropped 5; count of bases not matched to a gene: 5. Germline V lookup: CDR1 SGHRS, CDR2 YFSETQ. CDR3 size: 14 residues. CDR3: CASSTGDRGNEQYF. In DNA, the CDR3 is TGCGCCAGCAGCACCGGGGACAGGGGGAACGAGCAGTACTTC. Together with reference TRBV5-1 and TRBJ2-7, the CDR3 gives the full variable domain: KAGVTQTPRYLIKTRGQQVTLSCSPISGHRSVSWYQQTPGQGLQFLFEYFSETQRNKGNFPGRFSGRQFSNSRSEMNVSTLELGDSALYLCASSTGDRGNEQYFGPGTRLTVT.

The rearrangement links TRBV5-1 to TRBJ1-1; D is uncertain. Germline lookup yields CDR1 SGHRS and CDR2 YFSETQ. The CDR3 contains 15 residues. The V gene lost 0 bases and the J gene lost 3 bases, with 12 bases spanning the gap. CDR3 nucleotides: TGCGCCAGCAGCTTGGGCGCTGCGGGGTACACTGAAGCTTTCTTT. It encodes CASSLGAAGYTEAFF.

The chain couples TRBV7-8 to TRBJ2-2, with D maybe TRBD1 (6 bases). Trimming left V 6 bases short and J 1 base short, with 18 bases between. The CDR3 contains 17 residues. The V gene's germline CDR1 is SGHVS and CDR2 FQNEAQ. Here the CDR3 reads CASSLRTTGLNTGELFF. The CDR3 DNA sequence: TGTGCCAGCAGTCTTAGGACAACAGGGTTGAACACCGGGGAGCTGTTTTTT.

The table lists this clone with a count of one. V is TRBV2 and J is TRBJ2-7; TRBD2 matches 7 bases. CDR3 length: 14 amino acids. V lost 0 bases, J lost 7 bases, and 6 bases stayed unmatched. From germline, CDR1 is SNHLY and CDR2 FYNNEI. The CDR3 is CASSEARTSGEQYF. In DNA, the CDR3 is TGTGCCAGCAGTGAAGCGAGGACTAGTGGGGAGCAGTACTTC.

This chain uses TRBV3-1 (or the pseudogene TRBV3-2) with TRBJ1-1; 8 bases align to TRBD1. The CDR3 runs to 14 residues. Germline CDR1 and CDR2: LGHDT and YNNKEL (reference sequence). Trimming at V came to 6 bases and at J to 4 bases, leaving 7 bases not matched to a gene. In DNA, the CDR3 is TGTGCCAGCAGACTCGGACAGGGCGCCACTGAAGCTTTCTTT. As protein: CASRLGQGATEAFF.

V usage is TRBV6-5 and J usage is TRBJ2-7; TRBD2 aligns across 7 bases. The CDR3 spans 13 residues. After removal of 0 bases from V and 5 bases from J, the junction contained 1 base not matched to a gene. CDR1 and CDR2 (germline): MNHEY, SVGAGI. In DNA form, the CDR3 reads TGTGCCAGCAGTTACTCGGGGGGGAACGAGCAGTACTTC. Translation: CASSYSGGNEQYF.

The chain couples TRBV5-1 to TRBJ2-1, with D uncertain. CDR3 size: 15 residues. V lost 5 bases and J 2 bases, leaving 14 bases between the germline ends. Per the germline V gene, CDR1 is SGHRS and CDR2 is YFSETQ. The CDR3 loop reads CASSLRFGPYNEQFF. The CDR3 DNA reads TGCGCCAGCAGTTTACGTTTTGGGCCCTACAATGAGCAGTTCTTC.

J is TRBJ2-3 and V is TRBV4-2; 9 bases agree with TRBD2. Germline V gene data show CDR1 as LGHNA and CDR2 as YNFKEQ. V was pared by 0 bases and J by 4 bases, with 11 bases of the junction left unmatched. CDR3 length equals 18 residues. The DNA of the CDR3 is TGTGCCAGCAGCCAAGACCGGGCTAGCGGGGCTGGCGCAGATACGCAGTATTTT. Residues: CASSQDRASGAGADTQYF.

V and J are TRBV7-9 and TRBJ1-2, with D possibly TRBD1 on 6 matching bases. The V end was cut by 6 bases, the J end by 7 bases, with 12 bases between. Looked up from germline, CDR1 is SEHNR and CDR2 is FQNEAQ (reference sequence). This CDR3 spans 12 amino acids. The CDR3 coding sequence is TGTGCCAGCAGTCTAGGACAGAGTGGCTACACCTTC. Amino acids: CASSLGQSGYTF.

In regard to this clone: The DNA is omitted, as the CDR3 cannot be located on it reliably, and the CDR3 follows TCRdb's listing. The chain links TRBV27 to TRBJ2-7; the D segment call TRBD2 is taken from the table without a DNA check. CDR1 is MNHEY and CDR2 is SMNVEV in the germline V gene (reference sequence). The CDR3 contains 16 residues when both ends are counted. The CDR3 loop reads CASSFRRAGNSYEQYF.

The genes are TRBV12-3 or TRBV12-4 and TRBJ1-2; D perhaps matches TRBD1 (5 bases). The CDR3 extends over 13 amino acids. With 8 bases removed from V and 1 base from J, the gap between germline ends came to 11 bases. The CDR3 DNA reads as TGTGCCAGCTGGGGGGGTTTTAACTATGGCTACACCTTC. This translates into CASWGGFNYGYTF.

This sequence joins TRBV19 and TRBJ1-5; D is possibly TRBD1 (5 bases). The germline V and J ends were trimmed by 0 bases and 10 bases, with 7 bases remaining between them. The CDR3 sequence is 12 residues long. Germline CDR1 is LNHDA and CDR2 is SQIVND (reference sequence). CDR3 in amino acids: CASSIDQGPQHF. In nucleotides, the CDR3 is TGTGCCAGTAGTATAGACCAGGGTCCCCAGCATTTT.

J is TRBJ2-7 and V is TRBV9, with D unresolved. The V gene's germline CDR1 is SGDLS and CDR2 YYNGEE. V lost 0 bases and J 6 bases, leaving 13 bases between the germline ends. This CDR3 spans 14 amino acids. The CDR3 DNA follows: TGTGCCAGCAGCGTAGCTAACGAGCCTGGCGAGCAGTACTTC. It translates to CASSVANEPGEQYF.